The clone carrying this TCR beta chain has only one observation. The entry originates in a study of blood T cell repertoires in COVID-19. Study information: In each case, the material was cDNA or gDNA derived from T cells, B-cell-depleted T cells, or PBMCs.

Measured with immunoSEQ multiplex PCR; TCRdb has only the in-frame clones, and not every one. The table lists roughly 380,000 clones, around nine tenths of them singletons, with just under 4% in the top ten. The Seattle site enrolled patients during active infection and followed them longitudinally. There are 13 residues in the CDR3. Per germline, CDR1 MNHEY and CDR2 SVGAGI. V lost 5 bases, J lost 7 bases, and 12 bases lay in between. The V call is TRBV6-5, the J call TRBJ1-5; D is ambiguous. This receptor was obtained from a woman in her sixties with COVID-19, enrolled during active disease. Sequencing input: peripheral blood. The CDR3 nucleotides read TGTGCCAGCAGTCCGGGAAAAGGACAGCCCCAGCATTTT. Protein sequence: CASSPGKGQPQHF.